The source of this T cell receptor beta chain is a study of blood T cell repertoires in COVID-19. The protocol was immunoSEQ multiplex PCR, while the TCRdb copy is restricted to in-frame clones and leaves out a portion. The data show 75,000 to 100,000 clones, about 87% seen once. Sequencing was done on a sample of peripheral blood. The TCR comes from a human donor in a cohort sampled during active COVID-19.

The CDR3 sequence: CASSQDAAGQETQYF. The CDR3 DNA reads TGCGCCAGCAGCCAAGATGCGGCGGGCCAAGAGACCCAGTACTTC. The chain is built from TRBV4-1 and TRBJ2-5, with TRBD2 as a possible D gene (5 bases). The CDR3 length is 15 residues. Looked up from germline, CDR1 is MGHRA and CDR2 is YSYEKL. V was cut by 0 bases and J by 1 base, with 9 bases left in between.